The clone carrying this TCR beta chain has only a few counts. No antigen is known for it. The data are from a study of T cells after yellow fever vaccination. Study findings and constraints: CD4 and CD8 compartments shared a small share of clonotypes, likely from convergent recombination.

V dropped 2 bases and J dropped 4 bases, with 11 bases sitting between them. This CDR3 is built from 15 residues. In germline, CDR1 is LGHDT, CDR2 YNNKEL (reference sequence). UMIs were added to TCR cDNA along with a universal primer site when it was made by 5'RACE template switching. TCRdb ran MiXCR on the 5' RACE reads and lists one entry per CDR3 protein. Found here are fewer than 650,000 distinct CDR3 sequences, just over 20% of them singletons; the top ten hold roughly a sixth. This receptor was identified in a man between 18 and 35 years old who received the YFV17D yellow fever vaccine. The source was PBMCs, collected about 21 days after the first yellow fever vaccination. The V call is TRBV3-1, the J call TRBJ2-2; no firm D call. CDR3 region: CASSQLGSITGELFF. The CDR3, as DNA: TGTGCCAGCAGCCAATTGGGGTCCATCACCGGGGAGCTGTTTTTT.